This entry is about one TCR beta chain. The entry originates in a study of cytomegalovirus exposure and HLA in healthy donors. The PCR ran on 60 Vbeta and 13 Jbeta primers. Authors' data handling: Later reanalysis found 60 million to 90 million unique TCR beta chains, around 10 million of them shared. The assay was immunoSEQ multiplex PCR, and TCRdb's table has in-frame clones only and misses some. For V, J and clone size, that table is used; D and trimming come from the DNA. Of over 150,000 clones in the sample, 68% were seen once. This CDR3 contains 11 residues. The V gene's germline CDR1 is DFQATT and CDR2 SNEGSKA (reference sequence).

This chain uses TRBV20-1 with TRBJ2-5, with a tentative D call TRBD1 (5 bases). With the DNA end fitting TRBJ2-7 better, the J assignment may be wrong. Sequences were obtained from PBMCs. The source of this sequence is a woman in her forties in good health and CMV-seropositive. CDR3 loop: CSATDSNEQYF. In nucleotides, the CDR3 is TGCAGTGCAACCGACAGTAACGAGCAGTACTTC.